Listed here are 2 T cell receptor beta chains from one sample, sequenced in a study of blood T cell repertoires in COVID-19. Clones were read by immunoSEQ multiplex PCR, and TCRdb kept only the in-frame ones, dropping some. The table records 160,000 or so clones, about 83% of them present only once. Sequenced: peripheral blood. These receptors originate from a man aged 70 or older who had recovered from COVID-19.

The chain couples TRBV5-1 to TRBJ1-1; D not certain. Germline V gene data show CDR1 as SGHRS and CDR2 as YFSETQ. This CDR3 comprises 13 residues. V was clipped by 1 base and J by 9 bases, with 13 bases between them. The CDR3, as DNA: TGCGCCAGCAGCTTGATGCGGAGTAGGAAAGCTTTCTTT. It encodes CASSLMRSRKAFF.

This rearrangement joins TRBV25-1 to TRBJ2-3, with 7 positions matching TRBD2. Unmatched junction bases numbered 9, after V lost 1 base and J lost 2 bases. In germline, CDR1 is MGHDK, CDR2 SYGVNS. This CDR3 contains 17 residues. For the CDR3, the DNA is TGTGCCAGCAGTGAATTTGGGGGGGGACTATACACAGATACGCAGTATTTT. Translated: CASSEFGGGLYTDTQYF.